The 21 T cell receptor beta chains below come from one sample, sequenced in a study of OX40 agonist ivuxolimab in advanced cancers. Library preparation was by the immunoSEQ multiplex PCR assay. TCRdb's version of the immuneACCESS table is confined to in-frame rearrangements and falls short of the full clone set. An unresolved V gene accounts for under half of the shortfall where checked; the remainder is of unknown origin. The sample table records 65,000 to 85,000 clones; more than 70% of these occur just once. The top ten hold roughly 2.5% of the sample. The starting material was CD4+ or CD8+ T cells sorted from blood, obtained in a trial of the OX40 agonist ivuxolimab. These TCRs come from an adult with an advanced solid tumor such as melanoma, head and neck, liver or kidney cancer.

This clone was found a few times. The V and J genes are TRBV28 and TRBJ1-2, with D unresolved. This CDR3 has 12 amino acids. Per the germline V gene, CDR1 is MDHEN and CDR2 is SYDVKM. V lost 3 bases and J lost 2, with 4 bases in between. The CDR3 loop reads CASSFINYGYTF. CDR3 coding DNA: TGTGCCAGCAGTTTTATCAACTATGGCTACACCTTC.

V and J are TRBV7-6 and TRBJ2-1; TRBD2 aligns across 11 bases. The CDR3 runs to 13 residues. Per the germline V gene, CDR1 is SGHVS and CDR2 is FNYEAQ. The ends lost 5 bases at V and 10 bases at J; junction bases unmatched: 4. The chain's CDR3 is CASSLRTSGEQFF. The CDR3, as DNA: TGTGCCAGCAGCCTCAGGACTAGCGGGGAGCAGTTCTTC.

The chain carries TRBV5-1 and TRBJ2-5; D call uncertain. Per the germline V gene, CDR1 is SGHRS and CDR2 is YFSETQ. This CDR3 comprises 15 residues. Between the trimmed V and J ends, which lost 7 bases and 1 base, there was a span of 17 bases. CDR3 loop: CASCRLDGSQETQYF. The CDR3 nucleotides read TGCGCCAGCTGCCGGCTCGACGGCTCCCAAGAGACCCAGTACTTC.

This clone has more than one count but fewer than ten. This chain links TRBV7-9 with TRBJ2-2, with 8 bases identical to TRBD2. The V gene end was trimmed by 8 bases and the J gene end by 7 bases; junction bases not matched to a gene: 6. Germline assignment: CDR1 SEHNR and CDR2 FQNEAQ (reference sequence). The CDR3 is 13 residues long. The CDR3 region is CASRASGYGELFF. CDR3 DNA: TGTGCCAGCCGGGCTAGCGGGTACGGGGAGCTGTTTTTT.

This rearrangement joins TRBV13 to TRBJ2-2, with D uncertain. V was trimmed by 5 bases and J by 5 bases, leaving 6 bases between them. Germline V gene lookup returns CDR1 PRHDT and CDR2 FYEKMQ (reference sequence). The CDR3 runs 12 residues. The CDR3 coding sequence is TGTGCCAGCAGCCCTAGGACCGGGGAGCTGTTTTTT. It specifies CASSPRTGELFF.

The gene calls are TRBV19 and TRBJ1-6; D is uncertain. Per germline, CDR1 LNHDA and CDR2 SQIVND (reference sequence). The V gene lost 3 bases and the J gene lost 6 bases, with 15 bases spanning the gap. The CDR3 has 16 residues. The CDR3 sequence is CASSIVAKGGNSPLHF. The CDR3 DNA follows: TGTGCCAGTAGTATTGTCGCCAAGGGTGGTAATTCACCCCTCCACTTT.

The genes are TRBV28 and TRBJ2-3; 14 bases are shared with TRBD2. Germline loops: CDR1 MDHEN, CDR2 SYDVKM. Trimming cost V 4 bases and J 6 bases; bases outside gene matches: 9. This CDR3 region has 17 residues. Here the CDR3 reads CASSSTSGTSGGDTQYF. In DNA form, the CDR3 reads TGTGCCAGCAGTTCAACTTCCGGGACTAGCGGGGGTGATACGCAGTATTTT.

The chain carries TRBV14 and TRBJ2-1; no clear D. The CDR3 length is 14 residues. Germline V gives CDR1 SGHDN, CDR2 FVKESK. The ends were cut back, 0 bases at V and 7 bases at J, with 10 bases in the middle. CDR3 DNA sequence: TGTGCCAGCAGCCAAGATTGGGCCGTGAATGAGCAGTTCTTC. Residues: CASSQDWAVNEQFF.

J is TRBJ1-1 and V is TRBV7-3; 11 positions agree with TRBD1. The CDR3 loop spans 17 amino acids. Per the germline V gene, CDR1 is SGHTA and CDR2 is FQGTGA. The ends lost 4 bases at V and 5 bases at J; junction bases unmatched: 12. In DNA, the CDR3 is TGTGCCAGCAGCTCTACCGGGACAGGGGGGAGAAGGACTGAAGCTTTCTTT. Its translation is CASSSTGTGGRRTEAFF.

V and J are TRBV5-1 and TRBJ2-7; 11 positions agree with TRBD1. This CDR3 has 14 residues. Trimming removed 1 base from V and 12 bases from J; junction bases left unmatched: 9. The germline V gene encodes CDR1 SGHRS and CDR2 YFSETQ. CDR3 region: CASSLSGQGGLPYF. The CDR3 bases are TGCGCCAGCAGCTTGTCGGGACAGGGGGGGTTGCCGTACTTC.

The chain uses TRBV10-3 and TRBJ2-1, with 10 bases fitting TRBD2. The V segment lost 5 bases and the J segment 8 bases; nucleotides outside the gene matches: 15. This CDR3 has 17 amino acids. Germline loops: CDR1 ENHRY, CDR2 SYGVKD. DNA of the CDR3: TGTGCCATCAGTCCGACATCCGGACTAGCGGCTGGAGATGAGCAGTTCTTC. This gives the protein CAISPTSGLAAGDEQFF.

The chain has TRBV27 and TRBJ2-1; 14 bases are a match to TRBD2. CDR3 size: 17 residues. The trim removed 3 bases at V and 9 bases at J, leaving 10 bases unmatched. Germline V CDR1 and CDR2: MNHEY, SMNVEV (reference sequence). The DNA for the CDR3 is TGTGCCAGCAGTTTGCCGGGACTAGCGGGAGAATCGCGTGAGCAGTTCTTC. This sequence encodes CASSLPGLAGESREQFF.

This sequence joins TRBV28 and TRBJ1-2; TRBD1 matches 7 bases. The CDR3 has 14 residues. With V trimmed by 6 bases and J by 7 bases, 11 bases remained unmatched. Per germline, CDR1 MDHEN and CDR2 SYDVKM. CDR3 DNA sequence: TGTGCCAGCAGGGAACAGGGGCGCGAGTTTGGCTACACCTTC. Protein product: CASREQGREFGYTF.

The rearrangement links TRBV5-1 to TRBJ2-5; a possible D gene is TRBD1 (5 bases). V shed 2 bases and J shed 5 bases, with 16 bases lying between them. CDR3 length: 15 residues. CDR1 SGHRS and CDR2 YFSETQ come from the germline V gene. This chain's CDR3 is CASSLGSWPGETQYF. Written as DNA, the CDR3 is TGCGCCAGCAGCTTAGGATCCTGGCCAGGGGAGACCCAGTACTTC.

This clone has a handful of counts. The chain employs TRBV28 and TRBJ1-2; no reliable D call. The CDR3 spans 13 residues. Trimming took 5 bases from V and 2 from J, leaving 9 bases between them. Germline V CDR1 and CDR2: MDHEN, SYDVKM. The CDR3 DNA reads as TGTGCCAGCAGTGTAGCACAGAACTATGGCTACACCTTC. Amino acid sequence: CASSVAQNYGYTF.

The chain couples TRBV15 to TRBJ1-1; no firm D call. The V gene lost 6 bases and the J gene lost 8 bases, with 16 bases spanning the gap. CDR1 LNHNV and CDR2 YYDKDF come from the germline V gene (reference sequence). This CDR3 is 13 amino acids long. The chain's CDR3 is CATSLLRVREAFF. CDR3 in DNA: TGTGCCACCAGTCTCCTCCGGGTTAGGGAAGCTTTCTTT.

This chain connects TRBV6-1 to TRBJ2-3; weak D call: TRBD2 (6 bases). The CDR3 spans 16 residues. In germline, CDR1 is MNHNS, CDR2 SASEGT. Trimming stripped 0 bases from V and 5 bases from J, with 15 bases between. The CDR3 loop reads CASSEAGGAPGDTQYF. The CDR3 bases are TGTGCCAGCAGTGAAGCGGGCGGGGCCCCCGGAGATACGCAGTATTTT.

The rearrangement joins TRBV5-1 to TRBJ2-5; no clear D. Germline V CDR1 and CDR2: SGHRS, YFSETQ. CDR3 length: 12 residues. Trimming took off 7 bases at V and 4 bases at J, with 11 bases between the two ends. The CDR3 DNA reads TGCGCCAGCGCGTATGTGGGAGAGACCCAGTACTTC. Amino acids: CASAYVGETQYF.

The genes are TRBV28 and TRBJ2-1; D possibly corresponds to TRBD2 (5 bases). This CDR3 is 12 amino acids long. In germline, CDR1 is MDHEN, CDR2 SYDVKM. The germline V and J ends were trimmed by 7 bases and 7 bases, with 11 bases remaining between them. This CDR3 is CASIDYSNEQFF. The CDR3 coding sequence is TGTGCCAGCATAGACTACTCGAATGAGCAGTTCTTC.

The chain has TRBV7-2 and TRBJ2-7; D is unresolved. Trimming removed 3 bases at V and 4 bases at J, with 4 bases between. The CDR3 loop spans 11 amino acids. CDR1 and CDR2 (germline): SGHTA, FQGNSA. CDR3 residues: CASSFKYEQYF. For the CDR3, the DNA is TGTGCCAGCAGCTTTAAGTACGAGCAGTACTTC.

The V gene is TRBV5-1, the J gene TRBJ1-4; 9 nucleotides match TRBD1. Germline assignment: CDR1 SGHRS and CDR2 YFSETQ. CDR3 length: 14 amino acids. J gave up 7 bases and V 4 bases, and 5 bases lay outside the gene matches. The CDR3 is CASSLQGASEKLFF. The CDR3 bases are TGCGCCAGCAGCCTACAGGGGGCAAGTGAAAAACTGTTTTTT.